Listed here are 26 T cell receptor beta chains from one sample, sequenced in a study of blood T cell repertoires in COVID-19. The assay was immunoSEQ multiplex PCR, and TCRdb's table has in-frame clones only and misses some. Seen here are fewer than 600,000 clones, roughly 90% observed once, and the top ten hold about 2%. What was sequenced was PBMCs or T cells enriched from blood (not recorded which). These receptors came from a woman aged 40 to 50 who had recovered from COVID-19.

This chain joins TRBV9 and TRBJ2-1; TRBD2 aligns across 7 bases. The CDR3 runs 19 residues. Germline values: CDR1 SGDLS, CDR2 YYNGEE. The J segment lost 3 bases and the V segment lost 2 bases, leaving 17 bases of the junction unmatched. The CDR3 nucleotides are TGTGCCAGCAGCGTTTGGGCGGGAGAAGAGGAGGGGCTCTACAATGAGCAGTTCTTC. Its protein product is CASSVWAGEEEGLYNEQFF.

This sequence joins TRBV6-2 or TRBV6-3 and TRBJ2-7; D uncertain. Germline CDR1 and CDR2: MNHEY and SVGEGT. V was pared by 6 bases and J by 2 bases, with 20 bases between. The CDR3 has 16 residues. DNA for the CDR3: TGTGCCAGCAGCCAGCGCGGCACGAGTCGTCCCTACGAGCAGTACTTC. Protein: CASSQRGTSRPYEQYF.

The chain joins TRBV7-2 to TRBJ1-1; D is unclear. With 5 bases removed from V and 7 bases from J, the gap between germline ends came to 11 bases. This CDR3 region has 12 residues. The V gene's germline CDR1 is SGHTA and CDR2 FQGNSA. CDR3 residues: CASSPVRSEAFF. In nucleotides, the CDR3 is TGTGCCAGCAGCCCGGTGCGGAGTGAAGCTTTCTTT.

The rearrangement links TRBV10-3 to TRBJ1-3, with 7 bases fitting TRBD1. Trimming at V came to 7 bases and at J to 2 bases, leaving 8 bases not matched to a gene. Germline V CDR1 and CDR2: ENHRY, SYGVKD. The CDR3 totals 15 residues. CDR3 amino acids: CAIIADRNPGNTIYF. CDR3 sequence (DNA): TGTGCCATCATCGCGGACAGGAACCCTGGAAACACCATATATTTT.

This clone was detected once. This chain joins TRBV18 and TRBJ1-6; 11 bases line up with TRBD1. Germline assignment: CDR1 KGHSH and CDR2 LQKENI. After removal of 3 bases from V and 7 bases from J, the junction contained 8 bases not matched to a gene. The CDR3 sequence is 17 residues long. In DNA, the CDR3 is TGTGCCAGCTCACCCGGACAGGGGGCATCTTGGAATTCACCCCTCCACTTT. Translating gives CASSPGQGASWNSPLHF.

This clone was observed a single time. The rearrangement links TRBV10-3 to TRBJ2-2; the match to TRBD2 covers 12 bases. In germline, CDR1 is ENHRY, CDR2 SYGVKD. The CDR3 loop spans 14 amino acids. V shed 9 bases, J shed 7 bases, and the junction held 6 bases outside the gene matches. The DNA of the CDR3 is TGTGCCATAAAACTAGCGGGAGGTAACGGGGAGCTGTTTTTT. Translating gives CAIKLAGGNGELFF.

The CDR3 loop reads CASSRGGLAGGEQYF. The CDR3, as DNA: TGCGCCAGCAGCCGCGGGGGACTAGCGGGGGGAGAGCAGTACTTC. This sequence joins TRBV4-1 and TRBJ2-7, with 15 positions matching TRBD2. The length of the CDR3 is 15 residues. The V gene's germline CDR1 is MGHRA and CDR2 YSYEKL. V lost 4 bases to trimming and J lost 7 bases; unmatched junction nucleotides: 5.

The V and J genes are TRBV6-1 and TRBJ1-1; 9 bases are shared with TRBD1. Germline V gene lookup returns CDR1 MNHNS and CDR2 SASEGT. V lost 4 bases, J lost 7 bases, and 13 bases stayed unmatched. The length of the CDR3 is 16 residues. The CDR3 region is CASSAPPGTGKNEAFF. The CDR3 DNA reads TGTGCCAGCAGTGCCCCCCCCGGGACAGGGAAGAATGAAGCTTTCTTT.

The CDR3 is CASSPPGQGRVNTEAFF. CDR3 DNA sequence: TGTGCCAGCTCACCACCTGGACAGGGGCGGGTGAACACTGAAGCTTTCTTT. V is TRBV18 and J is TRBJ1-1, with 9 bases matching TRBD1. Trimming removed 0 bases from V and 0 bases from J; junction bases left unmatched: 5. The length of the CDR3 is 17 residues. CDR1 KGHSH and CDR2 LQKENI come from the germline V gene.

The CDR3 DNA reads as TGTGCCAGCAGCTTATACCTGGGACAGGGATACGAGCAGTACTTC. Protein: CASSLYLGQGYEQYF. This rearrangement joins TRBV7-9 to TRBJ2-7; 9 nucleotides match TRBD1. The germline V gene encodes CDR1 SEHNR and CDR2 FQNEAQ (reference sequence). This CDR3 comprises 15 residues. The V gene end was trimmed by 2 bases and the J gene end by 4 bases; junction bases not matched to a gene: 6.

This chain links TRBV5-1 with TRBJ1-4; no clear D gene. Trimming left V 1 base short and J 3 bases short, with 10 bases between. Germline V gene data show CDR1 as SGHRS and CDR2 as YFSETQ. The CDR3 spans 15 residues. In DNA, the CDR3 is TGCGCCAGCAGCTTGTGGACGGACTCTAATGAAAAACTGTTTTTT. It yields the protein CASSLWTDSNEKLFF.

This clone was found once. The chain joins TRBV7-9 to TRBJ2-1; 10 bases align to TRBD2. CDR3 length: 15 amino acids. J was trimmed by 9 bases and V by 2 bases; bases with no gene match: 7. In germline, CDR1 is SEHNR, CDR2 FQNEAQ (reference sequence). CDR3 sequence (DNA): TGTGCCAGCAGCTTAAGGGTAGCGGGAGGCACTGAGCAGTTCTTC. Amino acid sequence: CASSLRVAGGTEQFF.

CDR3 coding DNA: TGTGCCAGCAGCCAACTAGGACTAGCGGGGGGGAATGAGCAGTTCTTC. It yields the protein CASSQLGLAGGNEQFF. The rearrangement links TRBV4-2 to TRBJ2-1; 15 nucleotides line up with TRBD2. This CDR3 has 16 residues. Germline lookup yields CDR1 LGHNA and CDR2 YNFKEQ. V dropped 2 bases and J dropped 7; count of bases not matched to a gene: 3.

The V gene is TRBV6-5, the J gene TRBJ2-7; the match to TRBD1 covers 7 bases. The CDR3 covers 13 residues. V was clipped by 2 bases and J by 4 bases; unmatched bases: 2. CDR1 MNHEY and CDR2 SVGAGI come from the germline V gene. The CDR3 loop reads CASSYTTGYEQYF. The CDR3 bases are TGTGCCAGCAGTTACACGACAGGGTACGAGCAGTACTTC.

The chain employs TRBV5-6 and TRBJ2-7, with a possible D match to TRBD2 (5 bases). CDR3 size: 15 residues. Trimming shortened V by 4 bases and J by 0 bases, and 14 bases separated the two germline ends. The germline CDR1 and CDR2 sequences are SGHDT and YYEEEE. The CDR3 nucleotides read TGTGCCAGCAGCCCGGGGTGGCAGGACTCCTACGAGCAGTACTTC. Encoded protein: CASSPGWQDSYEQYF. The whole variable domain, filled in from reference TRBV5-6 and TRBJ2-7, reads DAGVTQSPTHLIKTRGQQVTLRCSPKSGHDTVSWYQQALGQGPQFIFQYYEEEERQRGNFPDRFSGHQFPNYSSELNVNALLLGDSALYLCASSPGWQDSYEQYFGPGTRLTVT.

The chain links TRBV18 to TRBJ1-4; no clear D. Germline V gene lookup returns CDR1 KGHSH and CDR2 LQKENI. The CDR3 sequence is 16 residues long. Trimming took 1 base from V and 0 from J, leaving 9 bases between them. CDR3 bases: TGTGCCAGCTCACCACGCGGCCGAACAACTAATGAAAAACTGTTTTTT. Its translation: CASSPRGRTTNEKLFF. Drawing the rest from reference TRBV18 and TRBJ1-4, the complete variable domain is NAGVMQNPRHLVRRRGQEARLRCSPMKGHSHVYWYRQLPEEGLKFMVYLQKENIIDESGMPKERFSAEFPKEGPSILRIQQVVRGDSAAYFCASSPRGRTTNEKLFFGSGTQLSVL.

This clone was found once. The chain employs TRBV6-4 and TRBJ1-6, with D uncertain. The CDR3 consists of 13 residues. V was shortened by 11 bases and J by 7 bases, with 15 bases between the two germline ends. The germline V gene has CDR1 MRHNA and CDR2 SNTAGT. CDR3 amino acids: CAPPGGPNSPLHF. The CDR3, as DNA: TGTGCCCCCCCGGGAGGGCCCAATTCACCCCTCCACTTT.

The rearrangement uses TRBV7-6 and TRBJ1-6; no clear D. Germline lookup yields CDR1 SGHVS and CDR2 FNYEAQ. Trimming took 5 bases from V and 5 from J, leaving 16 bases between them. The length of the CDR3 is 16 residues. The CDR3 reads CASSPRPLDDNSPLHF. The CDR3 DNA sequence: TGTGCCAGCAGCCCCAGACCCCTAGACGATAATTCACCCCTCCACTTT. The entire variable domain, with the rest obtained from reference TRBV7-6 and TRBJ1-6, is as follows: GAGVSQSPRYKVTKRGQDVALRCDPISGHVSLYWYRQALGQGPEFLTYFNYEAQQDKSGLPNDRFSAERPEGSISTLTIQRTEQRDSAMYRCASSPRPLDDNSPLHFGNGTRLTVT.

The chain joins TRBV29-1 to TRBJ1-1; the D is unclear. The CDR3 consists of 13 residues. Germline CDR1 and CDR2: SQVTM and ANQGSEA. V was cut by 6 bases and J by 0 bases, with 11 bases left in between. The CDR3 reads CSVEAEMNTEAFF. CDR3 bases: TGCAGCGTGGAGGCGGAGATGAACACTGAAGCTTTCTTT.

There are a few counts of this clone. V is TRBV6-5 and J is TRBJ1-2; D is perhaps TRBD1 (5 bases). The germline V gene has CDR1 MNHEY and CDR2 SVGAGI. The CDR3 runs to 12 residues. The germline V and J ends were trimmed by 2 bases and 7 bases, with 8 bases remaining between them. For the CDR3, the DNA is TGTGCCAGCAGTTACAGGGGTTTTGGCTACACCTTC. Its translation is CASSYRGFGYTF.

This clone has just one count. This sequence joins TRBV5-1 and TRBJ1-1, with D unresolved. Germline CDR1 reads SGHRS; CDR2 reads YFSETQ. V lost 1 base, J lost 5 bases, and 9 bases lay in between. The CDR3 is made up of 13 amino acids. CDR3 nucleotide sequence: TGCGCCAGCAGCTTGACGGAGGGAACTGAAGCTTTCTTT. Encoded protein: CASSLTEGTEAFF.

The chain employs TRBV19 and TRBJ2-7; 7 bases fit TRBD1. This CDR3 spans 14 amino acids. Germline V lookup: CDR1 LNHDA, CDR2 SQIVND (reference sequence). V lost 9 bases and J lost 4; bases outside the gene matches: 12. The CDR3 spells CASTLRTGPYEQYF. CDR3 coding DNA: TGTGCCAGCACCCTGAGGACAGGACCTTACGAGCAGTACTTC. Full variable domain (rest looked up from reference TRBV19 and TRBJ2-7): DGGITQSPKYLFRKEGQNVTLSCEQNLNHDAMYWYRQDPGQGLRLIYYSQIVNDFQKGDIAEGYSVSREKKESFPLTVTSAQKNPTAFYLCASTLRTGPYEQYFGPGTRLTVT.

CDR3 nucleotide sequence: TGTGCCAGTAGTATTGGTGGCCAGGGTATTTCTGAGCAGTACTTC. Its translation is CASSIGGQGISEQYF. V usage is TRBV19 and J usage is TRBJ2-7; TRBD1 is a possible D gene (5 bases). Trimming removed 3 bases at V and 7 bases at J, with 19 bases between. This CDR3 is 15 amino acids long. Germline CDR1 is LNHDA and CDR2 is SQIVND (reference sequence).

The chain recombines TRBV18 with TRBJ1-2; TRBD1 matches 10 bases. Germline V gene data show CDR1 as KGHSH and CDR2 as LQKENI. The CDR3 spans 14 residues. With V trimmed by 3 bases and J by 8 bases, 6 bases remained unmatched. The CDR3 bases are TGTGCCAGCTCACCTTCGACAGGGGGCGCGGGCTACACCTTC. This translates into CASSPSTGGAGYTF.

In this sample, this clone turned up a few times. J is TRBJ1-5 and V is TRBV27; tentatively, D is TRBD1 (6 bases). V lost 5 bases, J lost 6 bases, and 14 bases lay in between. The germline V gene encodes CDR1 MNHEY and CDR2 SMNVEV (reference sequence). The CDR3 extends over 14 amino acids. CDR3 nucleotides: TGTGCCAGCAGTCCTAGGGGGTCTATTCAGCCCCAGCATTTT. Protein product: CASSPRGSIQPQHF.

This clone has only a few counts. The sample contains more than one DNA sequence encoding this CDR3. J is TRBJ1-2 and V is TRBV7-9; TRBD1 matches at 7 bases. CDR1 SEHNR and CDR2 FQNEAQ come from the germline V gene (reference sequence). CDR3 size: 13 residues. After removal of 4 bases from V and 4 bases from J, the junction contained 3 bases not matched to a gene. CDR3 loop: CASSSTGPYGYTF. The CDR3 bases are TGTGCCAGCAGCTCGACAGGGCCCTATGGCTACACCTTC.